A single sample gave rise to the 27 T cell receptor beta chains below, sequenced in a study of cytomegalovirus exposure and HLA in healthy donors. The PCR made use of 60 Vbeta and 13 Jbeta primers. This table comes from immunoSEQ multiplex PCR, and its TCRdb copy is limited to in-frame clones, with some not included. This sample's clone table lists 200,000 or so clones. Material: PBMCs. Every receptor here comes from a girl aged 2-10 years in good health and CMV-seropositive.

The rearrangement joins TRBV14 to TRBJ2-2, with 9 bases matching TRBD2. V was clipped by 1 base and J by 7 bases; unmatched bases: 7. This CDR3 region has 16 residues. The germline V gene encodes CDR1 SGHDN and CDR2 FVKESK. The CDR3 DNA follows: TGTGCCAGCAGCCAAGTATCTAGCGGGATTAACGGGGAGCTGTTTTTT. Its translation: CASSQVSSGINGELFF.

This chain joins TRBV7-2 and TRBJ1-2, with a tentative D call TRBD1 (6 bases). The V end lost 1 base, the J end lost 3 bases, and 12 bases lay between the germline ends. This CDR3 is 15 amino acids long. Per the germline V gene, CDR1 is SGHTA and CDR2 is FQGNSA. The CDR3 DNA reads TGTGCCAGCAGCTTAGACGGGTCAGGGGACTATGGCTACACCTTC. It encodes CASSLDGSGDYGYTF.

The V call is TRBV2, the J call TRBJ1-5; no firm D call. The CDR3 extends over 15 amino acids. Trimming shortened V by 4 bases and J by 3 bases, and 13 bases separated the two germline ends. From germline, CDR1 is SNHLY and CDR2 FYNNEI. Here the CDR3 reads CASSVSIDNNQPQHF. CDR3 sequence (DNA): TGTGCCAGCAGTGTGAGTATTGACAACAATCAGCCCCAGCATTTT.

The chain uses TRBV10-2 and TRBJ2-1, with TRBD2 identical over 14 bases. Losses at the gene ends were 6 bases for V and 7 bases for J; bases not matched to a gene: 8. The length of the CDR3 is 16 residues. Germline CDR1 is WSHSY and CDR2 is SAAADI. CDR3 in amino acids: CASSDGTSGRNNEQFF. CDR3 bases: TGCGCCAGCAGCGACGGGACTAGCGGGAGAAATAATGAGCAGTTCTTC.

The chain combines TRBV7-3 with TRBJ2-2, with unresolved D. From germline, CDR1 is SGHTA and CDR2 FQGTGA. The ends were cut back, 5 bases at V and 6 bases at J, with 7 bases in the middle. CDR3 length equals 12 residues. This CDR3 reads CASSPLSGELFF. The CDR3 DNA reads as TGTGCCAGCAGCCCCCTATCCGGGGAGCTGTTTTTT.

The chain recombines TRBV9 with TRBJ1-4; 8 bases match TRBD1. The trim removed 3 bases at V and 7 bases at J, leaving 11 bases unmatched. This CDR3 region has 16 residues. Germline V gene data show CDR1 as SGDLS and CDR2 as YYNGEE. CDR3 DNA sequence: TGTGCCAGCAGCGCTTACGGCCAGGGGGCGGGTGAAAAACTGTTTTTT. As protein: CASSAYGQGAGEKLFF.

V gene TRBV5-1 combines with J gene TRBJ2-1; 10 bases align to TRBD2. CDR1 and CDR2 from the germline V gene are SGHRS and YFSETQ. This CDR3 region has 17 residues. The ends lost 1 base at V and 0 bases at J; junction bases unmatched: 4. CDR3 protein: CASSLLLAGSSYNEQFF. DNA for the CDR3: TGCGCCAGCAGCTTGTTACTAGCGGGAAGCTCCTACAATGAGCAGTTCTTC.

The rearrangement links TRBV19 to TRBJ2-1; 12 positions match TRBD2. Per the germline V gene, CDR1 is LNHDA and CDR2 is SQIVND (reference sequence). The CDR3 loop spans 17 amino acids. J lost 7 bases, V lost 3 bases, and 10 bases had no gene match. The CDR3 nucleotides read TGTGCCAGTAGTATCGGACTAGCGGGAAAGGGTCGTAATGAGCAGTTCTTC. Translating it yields CASSIGLAGKGRNEQFF.

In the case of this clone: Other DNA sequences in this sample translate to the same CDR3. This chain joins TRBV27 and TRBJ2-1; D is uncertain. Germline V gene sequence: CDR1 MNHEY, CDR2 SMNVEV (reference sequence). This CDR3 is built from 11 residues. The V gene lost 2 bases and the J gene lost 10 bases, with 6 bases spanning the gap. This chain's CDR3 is CASSLGLEQFF. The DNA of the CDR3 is TGTGCCAGCAGTTTAGGGCTCGAGCAGTTCTTC.

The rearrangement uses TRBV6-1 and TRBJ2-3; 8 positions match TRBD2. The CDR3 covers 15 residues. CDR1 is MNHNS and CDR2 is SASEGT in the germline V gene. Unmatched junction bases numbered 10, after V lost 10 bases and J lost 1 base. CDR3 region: CATAEREFGTDTQYF. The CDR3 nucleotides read TGTGCCACTGCCGAGCGGGAGTTTGGCACAGATACGCAGTATTTT.

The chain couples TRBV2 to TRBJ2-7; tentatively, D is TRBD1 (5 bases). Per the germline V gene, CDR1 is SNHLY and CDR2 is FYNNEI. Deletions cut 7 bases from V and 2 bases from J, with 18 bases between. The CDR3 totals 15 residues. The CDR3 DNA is TGTGCCAGCAAGGGGTCGCCGAGGAGCCCCTACGAGCAGTACTTC. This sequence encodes CASKGSPRSPYEQYF.

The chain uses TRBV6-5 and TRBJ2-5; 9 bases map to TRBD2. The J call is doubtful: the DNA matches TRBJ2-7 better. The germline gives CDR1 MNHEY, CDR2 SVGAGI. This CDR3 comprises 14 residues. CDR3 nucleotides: TGTGCCAGCAGTTACTCTAGCGGGGGCTACGAGCAGTACTTC. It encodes CASSYSSGGYEQYF.

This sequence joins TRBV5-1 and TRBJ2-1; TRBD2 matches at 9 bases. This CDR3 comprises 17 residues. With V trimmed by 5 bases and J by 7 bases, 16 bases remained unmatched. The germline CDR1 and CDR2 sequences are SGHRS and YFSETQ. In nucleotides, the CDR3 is TGCGCCAGCAGTCCCCTAGTCCGAGAAGCGGGAGGTAATGAGCAGTTCTTC. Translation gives CASSPLVREAGGNEQFF.

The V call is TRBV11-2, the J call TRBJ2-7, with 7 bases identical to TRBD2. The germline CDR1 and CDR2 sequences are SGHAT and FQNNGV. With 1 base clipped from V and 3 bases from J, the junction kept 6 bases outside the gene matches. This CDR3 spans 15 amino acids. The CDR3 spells CASSLVGREGYEQYF. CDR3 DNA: TGTGCCAGCAGCTTAGTTGGCAGGGAGGGCTACGAGCAGTACTTC.

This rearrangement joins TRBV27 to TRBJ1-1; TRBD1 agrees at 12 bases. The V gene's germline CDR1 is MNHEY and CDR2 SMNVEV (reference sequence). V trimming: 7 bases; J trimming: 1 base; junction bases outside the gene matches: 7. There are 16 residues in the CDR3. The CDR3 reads CASKLGQGAGNTEAFF. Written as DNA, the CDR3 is TGTGCCAGCAAGTTGGGACAGGGGGCCGGGAACACTGAAGCTTTCTTT.

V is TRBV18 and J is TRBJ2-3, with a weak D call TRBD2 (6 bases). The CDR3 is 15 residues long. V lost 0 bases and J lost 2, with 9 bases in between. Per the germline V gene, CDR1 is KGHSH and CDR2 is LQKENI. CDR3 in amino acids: CASSPPGLSTDTQYF. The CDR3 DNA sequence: TGTGCCAGCTCACCACCGGGACTTTCCACAGATACGCAGTATTTT. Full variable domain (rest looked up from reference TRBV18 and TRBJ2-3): NAGVMQNPRHLVRRRGQEARLRCSPMKGHSHVYWYRQLPEEGLKFMVYLQKENIIDESGMPKERFSAEFPKEGPSILRIQQVVRGDSAAYFCASSPPGLSTDTQYFGPGTRLTVL.

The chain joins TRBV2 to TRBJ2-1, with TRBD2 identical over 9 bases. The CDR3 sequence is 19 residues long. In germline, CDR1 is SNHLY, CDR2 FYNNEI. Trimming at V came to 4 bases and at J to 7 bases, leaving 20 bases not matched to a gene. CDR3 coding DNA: TGTGCCAGCAGTGTTGAGTCTAGCGGGACGGTGATTTCTGGGAATGAGCAGTTCTTC. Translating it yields CASSVESSGTVISGNEQFF.

This CDR3 is CASSVGGLSYEQYF. CDR3 sequence (DNA): TGTGCCAGCAGCGTTGGGGGACTCAGCTACGAGCAGTACTTC. The rearrangement joins TRBV9 to TRBJ2-7, with D possibly being TRBD2 (6 bases). This CDR3 region has 14 residues. Germline V gives CDR1 SGDLS, CDR2 YYNGEE. V was clipped by 2 bases and J by 3 bases, with 12 bases between them.

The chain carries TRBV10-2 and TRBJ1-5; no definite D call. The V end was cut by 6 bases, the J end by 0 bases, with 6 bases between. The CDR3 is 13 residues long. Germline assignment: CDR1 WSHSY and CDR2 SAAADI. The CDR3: CASRGLSNQPQHF. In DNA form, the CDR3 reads TGCGCCAGCAGGGGCCTTAGCAATCAGCCCCAGCATTTT.

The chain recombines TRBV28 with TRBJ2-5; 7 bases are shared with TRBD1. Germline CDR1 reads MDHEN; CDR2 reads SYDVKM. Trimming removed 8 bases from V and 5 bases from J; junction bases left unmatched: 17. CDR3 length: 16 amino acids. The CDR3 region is CASEGRDRTGTETQYF. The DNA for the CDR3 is TGTGCCAGCGAGGGCCGGGACAGAACAGGTACGGAGACCCAGTACTTC.

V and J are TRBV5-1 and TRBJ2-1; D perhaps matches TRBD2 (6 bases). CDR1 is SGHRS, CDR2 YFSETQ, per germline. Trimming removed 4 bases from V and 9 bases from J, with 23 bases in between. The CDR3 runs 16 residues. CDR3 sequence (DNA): TGCGCCAGCAGCCCCCCCTTGGGGTACGTCGGGGGTGAGCAGTTCTTC. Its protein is CASSPPLGYVGGEQFF. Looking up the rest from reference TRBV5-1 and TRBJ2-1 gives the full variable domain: KAGVTQTPRYLIKTRGQQVTLSCSPISGHRSVSWYQQTPGQGLQFLFEYFSETQRNKGNFPGRFSGRQFSNSRSEMNVSTLELGDSALYLCASSPPLGYVGGEQFFGPGTRLTVL.

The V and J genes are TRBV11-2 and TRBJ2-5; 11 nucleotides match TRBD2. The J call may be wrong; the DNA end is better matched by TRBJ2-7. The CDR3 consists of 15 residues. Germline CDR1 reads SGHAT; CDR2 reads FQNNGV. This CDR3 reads CASSLVAGGSYEQYF. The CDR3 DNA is TGTGCCAGCAGCTTAGTAGCGGGAGGGTCTTACGAGCAGTACTTC.

CDR3 protein: CASSTPPSYGYTF. For the CDR3, the DNA is TGTGCCAGCAGTACCCCGCCTAGCTATGGCTACACCTTC. The rearrangement uses TRBV6-1 and TRBJ1-2; unclear D gene. Trimming removed 5 bases at V and 4 bases at J, with 11 bases between. Germline CDR1 and CDR2: MNHNS and SASEGT. This CDR3 has 13 amino acids.

The CDR3 loop is CASSTGQGGEGTEAFF. The CDR3 DNA is TGCGCCAGCAGCACGGGACAGGGAGGTGAAGGCACTGAAGCTTTCTTT. J is TRBJ1-1 and V is TRBV5-1, with 9 bases identical to TRBD1. The trim removed 4 bases at V and 4 bases at J, leaving 11 bases unmatched. CDR3 size: 16 residues. Germline V gene lookup returns CDR1 SGHRS and CDR2 YFSETQ.

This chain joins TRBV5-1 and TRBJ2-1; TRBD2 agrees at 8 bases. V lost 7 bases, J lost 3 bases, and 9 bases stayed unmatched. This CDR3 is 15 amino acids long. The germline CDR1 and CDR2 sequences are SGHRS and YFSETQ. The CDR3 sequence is CASVEAGESYNEQFF. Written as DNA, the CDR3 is TGCGCCAGCGTCGAAGCGGGGGAGAGCTACAATGAGCAGTTCTTC. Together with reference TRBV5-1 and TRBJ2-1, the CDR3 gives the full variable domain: KAGVTQTPRYLIKTRGQQVTLSCSPISGHRSVSWYQQTPGQGLQFLFEYFSETQRNKGNFPGRFSGRQFSNSRSEMNVSTLELGDSALYLCASVEAGESYNEQFFGPGTRLTVL.

The CDR3 here is CATQSYSNTEAFF. The CDR3 nucleotides are TGTGCCACCCAATCTTACAGCAACACTGAAGCTTTCTTT. The chain is built from TRBV2 and TRBJ1-1; D gene uncertain. There are 13 residues in the CDR3. The germline V gene encodes CDR1 SNHLY and CDR2 FYNNEI. V was cut by 10 bases and J by 2 bases, with 14 bases left in between.

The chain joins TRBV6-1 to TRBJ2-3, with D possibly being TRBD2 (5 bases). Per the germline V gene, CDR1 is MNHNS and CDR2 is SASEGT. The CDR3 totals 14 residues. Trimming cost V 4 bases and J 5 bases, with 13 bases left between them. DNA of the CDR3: TGTGCCAGCAGTGTCCTGGTAGAGGGAGATACGCAGTATTTT. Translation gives CASSVLVEGDTQYF.